The clone carrying this TCR beta chain was detected only once. Method: immunoSEQ multiplex PCR; TCRdb's copy keeps in-frame clones and lacks some. The sample yields over 130,000 clones, around 86% seen once. J gave up 5 bases and V 0 bases, and 14 bases lay outside the gene matches. Germline V lookup: CDR1 MDHEN, CDR2 SYDVKM. This CDR3 spans 19 amino acids. This sample was taken from a study of blood T cell repertoires in COVID-19. Overall study context: Sources were T cells, B-cell-depleted T cells, or PBMCs; the material itself was cDNA or gDNA.

This clonotype was sampled from a woman aged 80 or over with acute or convalescent COVID-19. Sequencing was done on a sample of peripheral blood. The chain recombines TRBV28 with TRBJ2-5; 11 bases map to TRBD1. The CDR3 is CASSLWDFMGQGVLETQYF. As DNA, the CDR3 is TGTGCCAGCAGTTTATGGGATTTTATGGGACAGGGGGTGTTGGAGACCCAGTACTTC. The full variable domain, with the rest looked up from reference TRBV28 and TRBJ2-5, is DVKVTQSSRYLVKRTGEKVFLECVQDMDHENMFWYRQDPGLGLRLIYFSYDVKMKEKGDIPEGYSVSREKKERFSLILESASTNQTSMYLCASSLWDFMGQGVLETQYFGPGTRLLVL.